This T cell receptor beta chain was documented in a study of persistence of HIV-infected CD4 T cells. The immunoSEQ assay was version 4, run in survey mode. The method was immunoSEQ multiplex PCR; TCRdb's version includes in-frame clones alone and lacks a portion of them. The data show 40,000 to 45,000 clones, more than 70% seen once. Concerning this clone: Its antigen is not identified.

Cells were stimulated nonspecifically with anti-CD3/anti-CD28 magnetic beads. Sorting of responding CD4+ T cells relied on upregulated CD40 ligand together with CD69. This CDR3 has 12 amino acids. The ends were cut back, 5 bases at V and 7 bases at J, with 9 bases in the middle. This chain joins TRBV12-3 or TRBV12-4 and TRBJ1-5; perhaps TRBD1 as D (6 bases). The sample was CD4+ T cells sorted from PBMCs after roughly 20-hour stimulation, taken from a patient who received antiretroviral therapy. This clonotype was sampled from an adult man with HIV who was CMV-seropositive. The CDR3, as DNA: TGTGCCAGCAGTGTACAGGGACAGCCCCAGCATTTT. Its translation: CASSVQGQPQHF.